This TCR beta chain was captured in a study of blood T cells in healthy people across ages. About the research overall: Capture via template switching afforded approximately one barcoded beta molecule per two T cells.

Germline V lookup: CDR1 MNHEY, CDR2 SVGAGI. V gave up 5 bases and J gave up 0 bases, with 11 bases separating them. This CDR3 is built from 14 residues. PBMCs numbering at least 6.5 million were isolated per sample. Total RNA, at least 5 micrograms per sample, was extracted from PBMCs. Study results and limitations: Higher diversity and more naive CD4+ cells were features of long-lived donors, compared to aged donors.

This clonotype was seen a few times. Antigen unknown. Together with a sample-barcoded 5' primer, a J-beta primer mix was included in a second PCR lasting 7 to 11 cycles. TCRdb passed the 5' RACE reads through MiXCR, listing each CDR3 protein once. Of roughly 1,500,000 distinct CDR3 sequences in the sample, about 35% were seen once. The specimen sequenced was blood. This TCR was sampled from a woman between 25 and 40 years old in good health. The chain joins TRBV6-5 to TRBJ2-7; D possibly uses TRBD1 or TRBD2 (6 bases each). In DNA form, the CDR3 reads TGTGCCAGCAGTCTGCCGGGGGCCTCCTACGAGCAGTACTTC. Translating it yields CASSLPGASYEQYF.